Presented here are 12 T cell receptor beta chains from one specimen sequenced in a study of blood T cell repertoires in COVID-19. Profiling relied on immunoSEQ multiplex PCR, and the TCRdb table lists in-frame clones only, not all of them. The data hold some 150,000 clones, with 80% to 90% observed a single time. What was sequenced was peripheral blood. The receptor set was obtained from a man aged 65-85 years with acute or convalescent COVID-19.

CDR3 sequence reads: CASSSRDGTSGRIHNEQFF. Written as DNA, the CDR3 is TGTGCCAGCAGCTCACGAGACGGGACTAGCGGGAGGATCCACAATGAGCAGTTCTTC. The J gene is TRBJ2-1, the V gene TRBV9; 15 bases align to TRBD2. V lost 4 bases, J lost 5 bases, and 13 bases stayed unmatched. This CDR3 region has 19 residues. CDR1 and CDR2 from the germline V gene are SGDLS and YYNGEE.

This clone came up a few times. V is TRBV6-4 and J is TRBJ1-6; 8 bases match TRBD1. Germline CDR1 MRHNA, CDR2 SNTAGT. This CDR3 region has 14 residues. V lost 6 bases to trimming and J lost 7 bases; unmatched junction nucleotides: 5. CDR3 region: CASRGTGANSPLHF. DNA of the CDR3: TGTGCCAGCAGGGGGACAGGAGCCAATTCACCCCTCCACTTT.

The chain is built from TRBV29-1 and TRBJ2-3, with TRBD2 matching over 13 bases. Losses at the gene ends were 7 bases for V and 4 bases for J; bases not matched to a gene: 2. Germline-derived CDR1 and CDR2 are SQVTM and ANQGSEA. This CDR3 is built from 13 residues. The CDR3 region has the DNA TGCAGCGATGGACTAGCGGGAGCAGATACGCAGTATTTT. Translated, it gives CSDGLAGADTQYF.

This clone was detected once. The J gene is TRBJ2-1, the V gene TRBV7-9; 11 bases fit TRBD2. This CDR3 spans 14 amino acids. Germline trimming cut 6 bases from V and 4 bases from J; bases unmatched to any gene: 2. The germline CDR1 and CDR2 sequences are SEHNR and FQNEAQ (reference sequence). CDR3: CASSASGRYNEQFF. The CDR3 DNA reads as TGTGCCAGCAGTGCTAGCGGGAGGTACAATGAGCAGTTCTTC.

V is TRBV19 and J is TRBJ2-6; unclear D gene. The CDR3 runs to 15 residues. The V end lost 5 bases, the J end lost 0 bases, and 8 bases lay between the germline ends. The germline V gene has CDR1 LNHDA and CDR2 SQIVND (reference sequence). The CDR3 protein is CASSPILSGANVLTF. DNA of the CDR3: TGTGCCAGTAGTCCGATACTCTCTGGGGCCAACGTCCTGACTTTC. Drawing the rest from reference TRBV19 and TRBJ2-6, the complete variable domain is DGGITQSPKYLFRKEGQNVTLSCEQNLNHDAMYWYRQDPGQGLRLIYYSQIVNDFQKGDIAEGYSVSREKKESFPLTVTSAQKNPTAFYLCASSPILSGANVLTFGAGSRLTVL.

The chain has TRBV15 and TRBJ2-1; weak D call: TRBD1 (6 bases). This CDR3 has 13 residues. CDR1 is LNHNV, CDR2 YYDKDF, per germline (reference sequence). V gave up 3 bases and J gave up 8 bases, with 11 bases separating them. CDR3 DNA sequence: TGTGCCACCAGCAGGGTTTCAGGGGATGAGCAGTTCTTC. As protein: CATSRVSGDEQFF.

The genes are TRBV9 and TRBJ2-1, with 10 bases matching TRBD1. Germline loops: CDR1 SGDLS, CDR2 YYNGEE. Trimming cost V 3 bases and J 3 bases; bases outside gene matches: 3. This CDR3 region has 15 residues. CDR3 loop: CASSAGTGVYNEQFF. The CDR3 region has the DNA TGTGCCAGCAGCGCCGGGACAGGGGTCTACAATGAGCAGTTCTTC. Full variable domain (remainder filled in from reference TRBV9 and TRBJ2-1): DSGVTQTPKHLITATGQRVTLRCSPRSGDLSVYWYQQSLDQGLQFLIQYYNGEERAKGNILERFSAQQFPDLHSELNLSSLELGDSALYFCASSAGTGVYNEQFFGPGTRLTVL.

V gene TRBV9 combines with J gene TRBJ2-7, with TRBD1 identical over 9 bases. V trimming: 3 bases; J trimming: 5 bases; junction bases outside the gene matches: 9. The CDR3 is 15 amino acids. Germline V lookup: CDR1 SGDLS, CDR2 YYNGEE. CDR3 in amino acids: CASSASGQGGNEQYF. The CDR3, as DNA: TGTGCCAGCAGCGCATCGGGACAGGGAGGCAACGAGCAGTACTTC.

CDR3 nucleotide sequence: TGTGCCAGCAGCGTAGGGGGCAGCACCTACGAGCAGTACTTC. It translates to CASSVGGSTYEQYF. This chain links TRBV9 with TRBJ2-7; D might be TRBD1 (5 bases). V was pared by 0 bases and J by 2 bases, with 9 bases between. Germline CDR1 reads SGDLS; CDR2 reads YYNGEE. The CDR3 length is 14 residues.

The V call is TRBV5-6, the J call TRBJ2-7; 8 positions agree with TRBD1. The CDR3 loop spans 14 amino acids. V lost 2 bases and J lost 4; bases outside the gene matches: 5. CDR1 is SGHDT, CDR2 YYEEEE, per germline. The CDR3 sequence: CASSFRQGLYEQYF. The CDR3 nucleotides are TGTGCCAGCAGCTTTCGACAGGGGTTGTACGAGCAGTACTTC.

The genes are TRBV24-1 and TRBJ1-2; no clear D. The CDR3 extends over 15 amino acids. Germline CDR1 reads KGHDR; CDR2 reads SFDVKD. V lost 4 bases and J 2 bases, leaving 13 bases between the germline ends. The CDR3 sequence: CATSDPRSVNYGYTF. The CDR3, as DNA: TGTGCCACCAGTGACCCGAGGTCCGTAAACTATGGCTACACCTTC.

Concerning this clone: A junction end diverges from the germline sequence, so it may reflect a read error. The chain joins TRBV7-7 to TRBJ2-1, with no clear D. Per germline, CDR1 SSHAT and CDR2 FNYEAQ (reference sequence). The length of the CDR3 is 14 residues. The CDR3 DNA is TGTGCTAGCAGCTTAAGCCCAAGTGGCAATGAGCAGTTCTTC. Translated: CASSLSPSGNEQFF. Using reference TRBV7-7 and TRBJ2-1 for the parts outside the CDR3, the full variable domain is GAGVSQSPRYKVTKRGQDVTLRCDPISSHATLYWYQQALGQGPEFLTYFNYEAQPDKSGLPSDRFSAERPEGSISTLTIQRTEQRDSAMYRCASSLSPSGNEQFFGPGTRLTVL.